The sequence of this T cell receptor beta chain was determined in a study of T cell changes during pregnancy in multiple sclerosis. Trimming left V 3 bases short and J 7 bases short, with 13 bases between. The CDR3 contains 15 residues. Per germline, CDR1 LNHNV and CDR2 YYDKDF (reference sequence). Generated by immunoSEQ multiplex PCR, the TCRdb table keeps only in-frame clones and is missing some. Of under 45,000 clones in the sample, roughly nine tenths were seen once. The chain employs TRBV15 and TRBJ1-6; D is perhaps TRBD1 (5 bases). Sequencing was performed on CD4+ T cells from peripheral blood mononuclear cells, taken in the first trimester of pregnancy. The TCR sequence derives from a female donor with multiple sclerosis, enrolled in a pregnancy study. The CDR3 nucleotides are TGTGCCACCAGCAGGGGGGGACTGTCCAATTCACCCCTCCACTTT. It encodes CATSRGGLSNSPLHF.